The present entry profiles one T cell receptor beta chain with its context. CDR3 length: 13 amino acids. The V end lost 4 bases, the J end lost 3 bases, and 9 bases lay between the germline ends. From germline, CDR1 is SGHTA and CDR2 FQGTGA. This sample is part of a study of blood T cell repertoires in COVID-19. On the study more broadly: The cDNA or gDNA used as material had been derived from T cells, B-cell-depleted T cells, or PBMCs.

The method was immunoSEQ multiplex PCR; TCRdb's version includes in-frame clones alone and lacks a portion of them. This sample has roughly 120,000 clones, with around 83% found just once. The TCR was taken from a woman between 55 and 75 years old with COVID-19, enrolled during active disease. The V gene is TRBV7-3, the J gene TRBJ2-5; TRBD2 is a possible D gene (5 bases). Sequences were obtained from peripheral blood. CDR3 region: CASSSGSEETQYF. The CDR3 DNA reads as TGTGCCAGCAGCTCGGGGTCAGAAGAGACCCAGTACTTC.